One and the same sample provided the 30 T cell receptor beta chains below, sequenced in a study of control samples from healthy donors and cancer patients. TCRdb's table, derived via immunoSEQ multiplex PCR, lists solely in-frame clones and lacks some. The sample shows 65,000 to 100,000 clones, 90% to 95% of them seen only once. Material for sequencing was blood. The receptors shown here come from a man aged 50-59 years in good health.

This rearrangement joins TRBV6-2 or TRBV6-3 to TRBJ1-5; TRBD1 matches 7 bases. The CDR3 runs to 15 residues. Trimming took 2 bases from V and 1 from J; bases not matched to a gene: 2. The V gene's germline CDR1 is MNHEY and CDR2 SVGEGT. This chain's CDR3 is CASSYVGQSNQPQHF. The CDR3 DNA sequence: TGTGCCAGCAGTTACGTGGGACAGAGCAATCAGCCCCAGCATTTT.

V and J are TRBV6-1 and TRBJ2-4; 11 bases map to TRBD2. The V gene end was trimmed by 0 bases and the J gene end by 0 bases; junction bases not matched to a gene: 10. CDR3 size: 20 residues. Germline V gene data show CDR1 as MNHNS and CDR2 as SASEGT. DNA of the CDR3: TGTGCCAGCAGTGAAGCAATTCCCAAAGGACTAGCGGGAGCCAAAAACATTCAGTACTTC. Its protein product is CASSEAIPKGLAGAKNIQYF.

This chain joins TRBV12-3 or TRBV12-4 and TRBJ1-5; possibly TRBD1 for D (5 bases). The CDR3 has 11 residues. V dropped 3 bases and J dropped 11 bases, with 8 bases sitting between them. The CDR3 sequence: CASSLGGSQHF. CDR3 sequence (DNA): TGTGCCAGCAGTTTGGGGGGGTCCCAGCATTTT.

The chain has TRBV9 and TRBJ2-2; D is perhaps TRBD2 (5 bases). V lost 0 bases and J 4 bases, leaving 10 bases between the germline ends. The CDR3 runs 15 residues. CDR1 is SGDLS and CDR2 is YYNGEE in the germline V gene. CDR3 DNA: TGTGCCAGCAGCGTAGCCAGCGGCCCCACCGGGGAGCTGTTTTTT. Residues: CASSVASGPTGELFF.

This clone came up once. The gene calls are TRBV6-5 and TRBJ1-2; no definite D call. Trimming left V 8 bases short and J 6 bases short, with 13 bases between. CDR3 length equals 12 residues. Germline V gives CDR1 MNHEY, CDR2 SVGAGI. The CDR3 nucleotides are TGTGCCAGCTCAAGAAGGTTGGATGGCTACACCTTC. Translation: CASSRRLDGYTF.

The chain is built from TRBV5-1 and TRBJ1-3; D gene uncertain. Trimming shortened V by 5 bases and J by 0 bases, and 18 bases separated the two germline ends. Germline V gene sequence: CDR1 SGHRS, CDR2 YFSETQ. The CDR3 length is 17 residues. CDR3 sequence: CASSKGPLSDSGNTIYF. The CDR3 nucleotides read TGCGCCAGCAGTAAAGGACCCCTTTCCGACTCTGGAAACACCATATATTTT.

V gene TRBV5-1 combines with J gene TRBJ1-2; TRBD1 agrees at 7 bases. This CDR3 has 13 residues. Looked up from germline, CDR1 is SGHRS and CDR2 is YFSETQ. Trimming removed 4 bases from V and 5 bases from J; junction bases left unmatched: 5. This CDR3 reads CASSEGQLYGYTF. The CDR3 DNA sequence: TGCGCCAGCAGCGAGGGACAGCTGTATGGCTACACCTTC.

This clone was observed a few times. V and J are TRBV3-1 (or the pseudogene TRBV3-2) and TRBJ1-5, with TRBD1 identical over 10 bases. The germline CDR1 and CDR2 sequences are LGHDT and YNNKEL (reference sequence). This CDR3 contains 14 residues. Trimming took 5 bases from V and 6 from J; bases not matched to a gene: 4. CDR3 nucleotide sequence: TGTGCCAGCAGCTCCGGGACAGGGGTTCAGCCCCAGCATTTT. Translation gives CASSSGTGVQPQHF.

This chain joins TRBV7-2 and TRBJ1-2; 8 bases line up with TRBD1. J lost 4 bases, V lost 0 bases, and 1 base had no gene match. The CDR3 length is 14 residues. Germline CDR1 reads SGHTA; CDR2 reads FQGNSA. CDR3 protein: CASSLAGTGYGYTF. CDR3 bases: TGTGCCAGCAGCTTAGCCGGGACAGGCTATGGCTACACCTTC.

J is TRBJ2-1 and V is TRBV2; 7 bases line up with TRBD2. Germline-derived CDR1 and CDR2 are SNHLY and FYNNEI. The CDR3 is 15 residues long. Unmatched junction bases numbered 9, after V lost 7 bases and J lost 3 bases. The CDR3 protein is CASTPLAGVYNEQFF. CDR3 DNA: TGTGCCAGCACTCCGTTGGCGGGGGTCTACAATGAGCAGTTCTTC.

The J gene is TRBJ1-5, the V gene TRBV27; no definite D call. CDR3 length equals 14 residues. Trimming took 2 bases from V and 6 from J, leaving 11 bases between them. Per germline, CDR1 MNHEY and CDR2 SMNVEV (reference sequence). CDR3 DNA sequence: TGTGCCAGCAGTTTAGGTGGGCTGGTTCAGCCCCAGCATTTT. It codes for CASSLGGLVQPQHF.

The chain carries TRBV27 and TRBJ1-1; unclear D gene. Germline CDR1 MNHEY, CDR2 SMNVEV (reference sequence). This CDR3 contains 13 residues. V lost 6 bases to trimming and J lost 5 bases, with 13 bases between them. The CDR3: CASRSWGGTEAFF. CDR3 nucleotide sequence: TGTGCCAGCAGAAGTTGGGGAGGAACTGAAGCTTTCTTT.

This chain uses TRBV2 with TRBJ1-5; D is uncertain. The CDR3 has 13 residues. In germline, CDR1 is SNHLY, CDR2 FYNNEI. V gave up 7 bases and J gave up 5 bases, with 12 bases separating them. For the CDR3, the DNA is TGTGCCAGCAACCGGGGTTTCGATCAGCCCCAGCATTTT. It codes for CASNRGFDQPQHF.

The chain combines TRBV4-1 with TRBJ1-2; D is possibly TRBD1 (6 bases). V gave up 0 bases and J gave up 4 bases, with 12 bases separating them. This CDR3 has 15 residues. Germline V gene lookup returns CDR1 MGHRA and CDR2 YSYEKL. CDR3 DNA sequence: TGCGCCAGCAGCCAAGAAGGTTCAGGGGTCTATGGCTACACCTTC. It translates to CASSQEGSGVYGYTF.

In the case of this clone: Additional DNA sequences in this sample encode the identical CDR3. CDR3 coding DNA: TGTGCCACCAGTGATTTATCAGGCAGAACCGATGAGCAGTTCTTC. It translates to CATSDLSGRTDEQFF. The V and J genes are TRBV24-1 and TRBJ2-1, with no clear D. The ends were cut back, 1 base at V and 8 bases at J, with 14 bases in the middle. Germline CDR1 and CDR2: KGHDR and SFDVKD. The CDR3 length is 15 residues.

This chain links TRBV7-9 with TRBJ2-5; D remains unclear. Trimming took 5 bases from V and 5 from J, leaving 15 bases between them. CDR1 is SEHNR and CDR2 is FQNEAQ in the germline V gene (reference sequence). This CDR3 has 14 amino acids. Here the CDR3 reads CASSLRNVVETQYF. In nucleotides, the CDR3 is TGTGCCAGCAGCCTTCGTAATGTAGTGGAGACCCAGTACTTC. The full variable domain, with the rest looked up from reference TRBV7-9 and TRBJ2-5, is DTGVSQNPRHKITKRGQNVTFRCDPISEHNRLYWYRQTLGQGPEFLTYFQNEAQLEKSRLLSDRFSAERPKGSFSTLEIQRTEQGDSAMYLCASSLRNVVETQYFGPGTRLLVL.

The CDR3: CAGMGDRVTGELFF. The CDR3, as DNA: TGTGCCGGTATGGGGGACAGAGTCACCGGGGAGCTGTTTTTT. This chain uses TRBV7-9 with TRBJ2-2, with 7 positions matching TRBD1. Germline CDR1 reads SEHNR; CDR2 reads FQNEAQ (reference sequence). The CDR3 contains 14 residues. Trimming cost V 11 bases and J 4 bases; bases outside gene matches: 10.

This chain connects TRBV20-1 to TRBJ2-5, with D hard to call. The CDR3 is 12 residues long. V lost 3 bases, J lost 5 bases, and 10 bases lay in between. Germline assignment: CDR1 DFQATT and CDR2 SNEGSKA (reference sequence). The CDR3 DNA sequence: TGCAGTGCTAGTAGAGATCTGGAGACCCAGTACTTC. Translation gives CSASRDLETQYF.

This clone turned up a few times. The chain has TRBV5-6 and TRBJ2-7, with D tentatively TRBD1 (6 bases). This CDR3 has 17 residues. V was pared by 1 base and J by 4 bases, with 21 bases between. Germline assignment: CDR1 SGHDT and CDR2 YYEEEE. CDR3 in DNA: TGTGCCAGCAGCTTGTCTGGACAGCCATCCGTTTTTTACGAGCAGTACTTC. Protein: CASSLSGQPSVFYEQYF.

J is TRBJ2-7 and V is TRBV2; D call uncertain. Germline V CDR1 and CDR2: SNHLY, FYNNEI. This CDR3 has 14 residues. Trimming removed 6 bases at V and 0 bases at J, with 12 bases between. The CDR3 nucleotides are TGTGCCAGCAGGCCCCCCAGGAGCTCCTACGAGCAGTACTTC. The encoded protein is CASRPPRSSYEQYF.

The rearrangement uses TRBV6-5 and TRBJ2-3; no reliable D call. The CDR3 contains 13 residues. Trimming pared 0 bases from V and 4 bases from J, leaving 5 bases between. CDR1 is MNHEY and CDR2 is SVGAGI in the germline V gene. The CDR3, as DNA: TGTGCCAGCAGTTACTCTAATTCAGATACGCAGTATTTT. Translated, it gives CASSYSNSDTQYF.

The chain has TRBV7-9 and TRBJ1-3; D unresolved. V was trimmed by 5 bases and J by 10 bases, leaving 12 bases between them. CDR1 is SEHNR, CDR2 FQNEAQ, per germline (reference sequence). This CDR3 contains 12 residues. The CDR3 bases are TGTGCCAGCAGCGCGATCGGGGATACCATATATTTT. Its translation is CASSAIGDTIYF.

The chain links TRBV6-5 to TRBJ2-7; no clear D gene. Trimming took off 8 bases at V and 4 bases at J, with 9 bases between the two ends. This CDR3 has 11 amino acids. Germline CDR1 MNHEY, CDR2 SVGAGI. The CDR3: CASLWVYEQYF. The CDR3 DNA sequence: TGTGCCAGCTTATGGGTTTACGAGCAGTACTTC.

The chain has TRBV5-4 and TRBJ1-2; D call uncertain. Trimming stripped 2 bases from V and 3 bases from J, with 8 bases between. Germline values: CDR1 SGHNT, CDR2 YYREEE (reference sequence). This CDR3 region has 13 residues. CDR3 DNA sequence: TGTGCCAGCAGCTTCCCAGGAGACTATGGCTACACCTTC. It specifies CASSFPGDYGYTF.

This clone was observed once. At one end the junction does not follow the germline gene, possibly because of a read error. The rearrangement links TRBV20-1 to TRBJ1-2; the D is unclear. Germline CDR1 and CDR2: DFQATT and SNEGSKA (reference sequence). There are 11 residues in the CDR3. CDR3 sequence: CSAGEDYGYTF. The CDR3, as DNA: TGCAGTGCTGGAGAAGACTATGGCTACACCTTC.

The chain links TRBV3-1 (or the pseudogene TRBV3-2) to TRBJ1-1, with D possibly matching TRBD1 (5 bases). This CDR3 is built from 15 residues. CDR1 and CDR2 from the germline V gene are LGHDT and YNNKEL (reference sequence). Trimming stripped 1 base from V and 4 bases from J, with 13 bases between. The CDR3 nucleotides read TGTGCCAGCAGCCAAGTGGGGGGGGGTGGCACTGAAGCTTTCTTT. This sequence encodes CASSQVGGGGTEAFF.

This sequence joins TRBV30 and TRBJ1-2; D not resolved. CDR3 length: 12 residues. Germline V lookup: CDR1 GTSNPN, CDR2 SVGIG (reference sequence). CDR3 DNA sequence: TGTGCGTTAGAGGCGGTATACTATGGCTACACCTTC. Protein product: CALEAVYYGYTF.

This chain uses TRBV30 with TRBJ1-5, with 7 bases identical to TRBD1. The V gene end was trimmed by 0 bases and the J gene end by 1 base; junction bases not matched to a gene: 6. From germline, CDR1 is GTSNPN and CDR2 SVGIG (reference sequence). The CDR3 runs 16 residues. CDR3 bases: TGTGCCTGGAGTGTGCAGGGGGTCATAAGCAATCAGCCCCAGCATTTT. Its protein is CAWSVQGVISNQPQHF.

This chain links TRBV27 with TRBJ2-7; 9 bases align to TRBD2. Germline values: CDR1 MNHEY, CDR2 SMNVEV (reference sequence). This CDR3 is built from 14 residues. With V trimmed by 4 bases and J by 2 bases, 3 bases remained unmatched. In DNA form, the CDR3 reads TGTGCCAGCAGTTGCGGGGGGGGGACCTACGAGCAGTACTTC. It yields the protein CASSCGGGTYEQYF.

Only a few counts were recorded for this clone. V gene TRBV29-1 combines with J gene TRBJ1-1; D is unclear. Germline CDR1 SQVTM, CDR2 ANQGSEA. Trimming removed 5 bases at V and 1 base at J, with 8 bases between. CDR3 length: 12 residues. CDR3: CSVFRENTEAFF. The CDR3, as DNA: TGCAGCGTTTTCAGAGAGAACACTGAAGCTTTCTTT.